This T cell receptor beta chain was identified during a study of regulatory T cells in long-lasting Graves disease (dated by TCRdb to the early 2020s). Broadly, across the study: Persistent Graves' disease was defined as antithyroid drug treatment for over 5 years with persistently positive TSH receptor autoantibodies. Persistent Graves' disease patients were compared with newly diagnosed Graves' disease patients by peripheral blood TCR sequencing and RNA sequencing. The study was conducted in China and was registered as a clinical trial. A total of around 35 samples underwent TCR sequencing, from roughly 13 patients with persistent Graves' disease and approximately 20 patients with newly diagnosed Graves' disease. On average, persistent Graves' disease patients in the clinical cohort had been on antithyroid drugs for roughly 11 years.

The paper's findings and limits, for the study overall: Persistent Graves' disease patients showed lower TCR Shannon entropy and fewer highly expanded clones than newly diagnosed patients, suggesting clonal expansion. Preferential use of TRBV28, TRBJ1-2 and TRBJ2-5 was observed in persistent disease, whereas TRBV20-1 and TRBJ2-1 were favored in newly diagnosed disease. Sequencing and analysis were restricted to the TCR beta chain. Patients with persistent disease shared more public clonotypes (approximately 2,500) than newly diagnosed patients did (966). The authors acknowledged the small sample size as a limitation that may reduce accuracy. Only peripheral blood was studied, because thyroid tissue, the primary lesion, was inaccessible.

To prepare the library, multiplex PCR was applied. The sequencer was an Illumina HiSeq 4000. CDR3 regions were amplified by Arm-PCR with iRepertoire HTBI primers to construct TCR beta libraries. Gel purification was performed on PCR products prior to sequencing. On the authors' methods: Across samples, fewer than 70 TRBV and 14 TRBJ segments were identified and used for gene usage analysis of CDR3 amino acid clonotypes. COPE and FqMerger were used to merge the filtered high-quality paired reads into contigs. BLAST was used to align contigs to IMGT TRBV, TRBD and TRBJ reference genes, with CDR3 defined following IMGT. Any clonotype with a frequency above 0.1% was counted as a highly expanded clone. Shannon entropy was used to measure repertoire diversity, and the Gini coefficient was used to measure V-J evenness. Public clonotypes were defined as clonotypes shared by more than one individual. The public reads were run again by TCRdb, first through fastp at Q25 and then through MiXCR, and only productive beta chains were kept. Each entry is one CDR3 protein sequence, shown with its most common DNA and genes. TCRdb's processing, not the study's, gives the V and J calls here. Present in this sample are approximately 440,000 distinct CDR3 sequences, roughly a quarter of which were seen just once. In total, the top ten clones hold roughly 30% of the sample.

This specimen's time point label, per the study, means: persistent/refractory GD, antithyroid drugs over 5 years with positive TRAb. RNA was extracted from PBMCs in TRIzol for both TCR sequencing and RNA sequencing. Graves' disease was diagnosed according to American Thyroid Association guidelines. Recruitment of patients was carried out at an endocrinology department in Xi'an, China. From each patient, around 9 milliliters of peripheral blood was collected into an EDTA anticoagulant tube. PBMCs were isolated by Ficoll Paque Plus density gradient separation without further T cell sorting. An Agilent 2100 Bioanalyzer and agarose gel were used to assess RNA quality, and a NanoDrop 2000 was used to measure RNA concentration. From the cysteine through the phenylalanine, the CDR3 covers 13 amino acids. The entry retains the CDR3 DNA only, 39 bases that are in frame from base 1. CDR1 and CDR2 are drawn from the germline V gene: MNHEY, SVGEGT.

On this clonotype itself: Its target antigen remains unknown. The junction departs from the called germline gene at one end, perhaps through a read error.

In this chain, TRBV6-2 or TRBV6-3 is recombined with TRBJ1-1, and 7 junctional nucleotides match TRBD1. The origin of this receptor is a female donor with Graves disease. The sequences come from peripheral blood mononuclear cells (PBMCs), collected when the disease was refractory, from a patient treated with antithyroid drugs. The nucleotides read TGTGCCAGCAGTCTGACAGGGAACGCTGAAGCTTTCTTT. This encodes CASSLTGNAEAFF.